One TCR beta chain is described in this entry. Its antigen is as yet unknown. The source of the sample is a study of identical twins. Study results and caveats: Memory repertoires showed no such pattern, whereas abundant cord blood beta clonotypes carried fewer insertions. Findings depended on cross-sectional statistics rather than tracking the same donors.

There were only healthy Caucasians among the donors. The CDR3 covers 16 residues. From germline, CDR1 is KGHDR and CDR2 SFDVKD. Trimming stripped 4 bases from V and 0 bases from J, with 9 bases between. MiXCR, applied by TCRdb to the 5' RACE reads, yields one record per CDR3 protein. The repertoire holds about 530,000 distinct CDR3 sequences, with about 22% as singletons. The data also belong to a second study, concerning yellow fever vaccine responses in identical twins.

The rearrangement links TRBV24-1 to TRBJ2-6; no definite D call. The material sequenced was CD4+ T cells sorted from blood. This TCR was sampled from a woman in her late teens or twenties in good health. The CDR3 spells CATSDQDGSGANVLTF. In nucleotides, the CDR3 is TGTGCCACCAGTGACCAAGACGGCTCTGGGGCCAACGTCCTGACTTTC.